This T cell receptor (beta chain) derives from a study of cytomegalovirus exposure and HLA in healthy donors. General study points: The likely explanation for a cluster of highly shared sequence variants was sequencing artifact. In a later analysis, CMV-associated beta chains were mostly HLA-associated, it appeared.

V lost 3 bases, J lost 4 bases, and 10 bases lay in between. Germline V gives CDR1 SGHDN, CDR2 FVKESK. The CDR3 sequence is 14 residues long. Primers: 60 Vbeta forward and 13 Jbeta reverse. Measured with immunoSEQ multiplex PCR; TCRdb has only the in-frame clones, and not every one. The sample has roughly 99,000 clones; approximately 79% are singletons. Of note for this clone: Antigen: not known.

Sequenced: PBMCs. This receptor was taken from a middle-aged woman in good health and CMV-seropositive. The chain uses TRBV14 and TRBJ1-5; D gene uncertain. For the CDR3, the DNA is TGTGCCAGCAGCCAGGGAGGCACAAATCAGCCCCAGCATTTT. It codes for CASSQGGTNQPQHF.